This entry describes one T cell receptor (beta chain). What it recognizes is unknown. TCRdb keeps only in-frame clones here, not all; method: immunoSEQ multiplex PCR. The sample has approximately 7,200 clones, approximately 70% seen once; the top ten hold 9%. The data were obtained in a study of T cell repertoires in ileal Crohn's disease. Noted time point: neoterminal ileum biopsy at postoperative endoscopy, about 6 months after surgery. Germline assignment: CDR1 MNHEY and CDR2 SVGAGI. Trimming took off 5 bases at V and 0 bases at J, with 12 bases between the two ends. There are 15 residues in the CDR3. Study-wide points: The median delay to postoperative endoscopy was 6.9 months.

Sequencing was performed on ileal tissue. The gene calls are TRBV6-5 and TRBJ2-3, with unresolved D. This clonotype was obtained from an adult with Crohn's disease. The CDR3 DNA is TGTGCCAGCAGTCCATCATTTACTAGCACAGATACGCAGTATTTT. Translation gives CASSPSFTSTDTQYF.